This T cell receptor beta chain was found in a study of T cell changes during pregnancy in multiple sclerosis. This CDR3 is 16 amino acids long. V shed 0 bases, J shed 2 bases, and the junction held 4 bases outside the gene matches. The germline V gene encodes CDR1 MGHRA and CDR2 YSYEKL. Here immunoSEQ multiplex PCR was the method, and the copy in TCRdb shows in-frame clones only, minus some. Here the sample spans tens of thousands of clones, around 95% being singletons. This TCR was recovered from a female donor in good health, enrolled as a control in a pregnancy study. The gene calls are TRBV4-1 and TRBJ2-7; 10 nucleotides align to TRBD1. The specimen comprised peripheral blood, sampled in the third trimester of pregnancy. The CDR3 sequence is CASSQDLGQGTYEQYF. CDR3 sequence (DNA): TGCGCCAGCAGCCAAGATCTGGGACAGGGGACCTACGAGCAGTACTTC.